This T cell receptor (beta chain) was captured in a study of blood T cell repertoires in COVID-19. Whole-study context: PBMCs, B-cell-depleted T cells, or T cells provided the cDNA or gDNA that made up the material.

Authors' data handling: From reference gene primer amplification, estimates of nucleated cell counts were derived. Generated by immunoSEQ multiplex PCR, the TCRdb table keeps only in-frame clones and is missing some. V and J calls and clone size are given by that table; D and trimming were obtained from the DNA. Of about 240,000 clones in the sample, 82% were seen once. CDR3 size: 14 residues. Unmatched junction bases numbered 8, after V lost 8 bases and J lost 6 bases. Per germline, CDR1 MRHNA and CDR2 SNTAGT. This rearrangement joins TRBV6-4 to TRBJ2-1, with 9 bases identical to TRBD1. The material sequenced was peripheral blood. The source is an older woman with active or convalescent COVID-19. CDR3 DNA sequence: TGTGCCAGCGGACCGGGACAGGGCATCAATGAGCAGTTCTTC. It yields the protein CASGPGQGINEQFF.